This T cell receptor beta chain was observed in a study of blood T cell repertoires in COVID-19. V lost 4 bases, J lost 4 bases, and 21 bases lay in between. The V gene's germline CDR1 is SGHDT and CDR2 YYEEEE. This CDR3 is built from 16 residues. Authors' methods: Amplification from reference gene primers served as the basis for estimated nucleated cell counts. Libraries were prepared by immunoSEQ multiplex PCR; TCRdb keeps only in-frame clonotypes and omits some of them. V, J and clone size are taken as reported in that table, and D and trimming were inferred from the DNA itself. The sample consists of around 290,000 clones, around nine tenths of them appearing once.

This clonotype was obtained from a man between 35 and 55 years old with acute or convalescent COVID-19. The chain links TRBV5-6 to TRBJ2-7; TRBD1 might be the D (6 bases). Sequencing was performed on peripheral blood. As DNA, the CDR3 is TGTGCCAGCAGCCCTCCTACACGGACAGCGATTTACGAGCAGTACTTC. Protein: CASSPPTRTAIYEQYF. The full variable domain, completed using reference TRBV5-6 and TRBJ2-7, is DAGVTQSPTHLIKTRGQQVTLRCSPKSGHDTVSWYQQALGQGPQFIFQYYEEEERQRGNFPDRFSGHQFPNYSSELNVNALLLGDSALYLCASSPPTRTAIYEQYFGPGTRLTVT.